What follows is one T cell receptor (beta chain) and its context. This clone was detected a few times. No antigen is known for it. No base quality values were provided; no much bigger clone lies one nucleotide off. The sample originates from a study of beta chain features in type 1 diabetes (dated by TCRdb to about 2018). With regard to the full study: Mean age, gender distribution, total cell number and subset yield did not differ between patients and healthy donors. A total of 100 million to 110 million sorted cells were examined across all samples, and a strong correlation was observed between cell number per subset and RNA yield. The study compared TCRB repertoires of sorted circulating CD4+ T cell subsets between recently diagnosed type 1 diabetes patients and matched healthy donors. Naive and central memory subsets were obtained from all 30 or so donors, but regulatory and stem cell-like memory subsets were isolated from only 8 patients and 8 healthy donors.

Taken from cysteine to phenylalanine, the CDR3 has 14 residues. Just the 42-base CDR3 DNA is kept, in frame starting at base 1. The germline V gene provides CDR1 SGHRS and CDR2 YFSETQ. The junction carries 14 bases between V and J, which are trimmed by 0 bases and 8 bases respectively. The investigation overall reported the following: Sequencing cDNA rather than genomic DNA could over-represent highly expressing activated cells, although activation and CD3 levels did not differ between groups. Naive, central memory and regulatory TCRB repertoires appeared more similar among patients than among healthy donors. PCR may preferentially amplify shorter templates, but because patient and control samples were amplified and corrected together, any resulting skew would affect both groups equally. Because small numbers of individuals were included in the HLA sub-analyses, any influence of HLA type on TCRB rearrangement was left unresolved. At VDJ recombination sites, type 1 diabetes patients had fewer insertions and more deleted nucleotides, which implies abnormalities in thymic rearrangement. In all four CD4+ subsets, TCRB CDR3 length was moderately but significantly shorter in type 1 diabetes patients.

The entire isolated RNA was reverse transcribed using the High Capacity cDNA Reverse Transcription Kit, and thus expressed TCRB transcripts were sequenced. Survey-depth immunoSEQ sequencing was performed on stem cell-like memory T cell samples, with an average of roughly 1 million total reads per sample. After sorted cells were lysed in RLT buffer, RNA was extracted with DNase-treated RNeasy Micro or Mini kits, with the choice depending on cell number. To prevent cross-contamination, each cell subset was processed individually, whereas patient and healthy donor samples were processed jointly. TCRB sequences were amplified from cDNA with the immunoSEQ multiplex PCR, producing 87-bp fragments spanning the CDR3 region. Amplicons were sequenced on the Illumina HiSeq platform. The authors processed their data as follows. PCR bias was corrected computationally using synthetic template baselines, and reads within Hamming distance 2 were collapsed, with unmergeable singletons discarded. By aligning reads against IMGT, V, D and J genes, CDR3 length, and insertions or deletions at six rearrangement sites were assigned. Within each subset, clonotype counts were normalized to the number of sorted cells before true diversity and Gini coefficients were calculated with the tcR R package. The overlap coefficient, calculated on TCRB nucleotide sequences, was used to measure repertoire sharing. As stored in TCRdb, this immuneACCESS dataset retains in-frame rearrangements with V and J assigned. A fraction of the clones does not appear; measured against another copy, unresolved V genes explain less than half of the discrepancy, and the remainder lacks a known reason. The DNA gave D and trimming, while V, J and clone size come from that table. The sample profile shows roughly 120,000 clones; less than 40% of them were found once. Together, the top ten hold more than 0.06% of the sample.

From each donor, a single peripheral blood sample of about 100 mL on average was drawn into heparinised tubes. Naive, central memory, regulatory and stem cell-like memory CD4+ T cells were sorted on a BD FACSAria II using a panel including CD45RO, CCR7, CD25, CD127, CD95 and CD27. Every sorted population had a purity above 95%. PBMCs were isolated immediately by Lymphoprep density gradient centrifugation and stained directly without culture. To minimize batch effects, samples were stained and sorted in pairs, one healthy donor with one patient per experiment. The chain uses TRBV5-1 and TRBJ1-2; confidence is insufficient to name the D gene. The receptor comes from a woman aged 18-29 years in good health. Sequencing was performed on stem cell memory CD4+ T cells from blood. In light of the paper, this sample's cell subset or site label describes: stem cell-like memory CD4+ T cells. The DNA is TGCGCCAGCAGCTTGGCAGTTAAGGCGGTAGGCTACACCTTC. It translates to CASSLAVKAVGYTF.